These 12 T cell receptor beta chains were all obtained from the same sample, sequenced in a study of shared clonotypes between healthy human individuals. Assay used: immunoSEQ multiplex PCR; TCRdb lists only in-frame clones, some missing. This sample has some 1 million clones, with about 80% found just once. What was sequenced was memory CD4+ T cells sorted from blood. Subset here: CD45RA-negative fraction. These receptors were taken from a young man in good health.

The chain uses TRBV9 and TRBJ2-1, with TRBD2 matching over 12 bases. Germline loops: CDR1 SGDLS, CDR2 YYNGEE. After removal of 3 bases from V and 2 bases from J, the junction contained 12 bases not matched to a gene. The length of the CDR3 is 19 residues. In DNA form, the CDR3 reads TGTGCCAGCAGCGGACCTAAATCTAGCGGGGGGGCCCCCTACAATGAGCAGTTCTTC. As protein: CASSGPKSSGGAPYNEQFF.

The J gene is TRBJ2-7, the V gene TRBV19; TRBD2 matches at 10 bases. The CDR3 sequence is 16 residues long. The ends lost 4 bases at V and 2 bases at J; junction bases unmatched: 8. From germline, CDR1 is LNHDA and CDR2 SQIVND (reference sequence). The CDR3 nucleotides read TGTGCCAGTAGTAACGGAAGGACTAGCGGAGCCTACGAGCAGTACTTC. Translation: CASSNGRTSGAYEQYF. The whole variable domain, filled in from reference TRBV19 and TRBJ2-7, reads DGGITQSPKYLFRKEGQNVTLSCEQNLNHDAMYWYRQDPGQGLRLIYYSQIVNDFQKGDIAEGYSVSREKKESFPLTVTSAQKNPTAFYLCASSNGRTSGAYEQYFGPGTRLTVT.

This chain joins TRBV4-3 and TRBJ2-5; no firm D call. CDR3 length: 14 residues. Germline-derived CDR1 and CDR2 are LGHNA and YSLEER. Trimming cost V 0 bases and J 4 bases, with 9 bases left between them. CDR3 coding DNA: TGCGCCAGCAGCCAAGAGTCGGTCGGAGAGACCCAGTACTTC. It is translated as CASSQESVGETQYF.

The rearrangement links TRBV18 to TRBJ1-1; no firm D call. Germline CDR1 KGHSH, CDR2 LQKENI. V lost 4 bases to trimming and J lost 1 base, with 7 bases between them. The CDR3 length is 13 residues. CDR3 DNA: TGTGCCAGCTCACTCTACGGGAACACTGAAGCTTTCTTT. The encoded protein is CASSLYGNTEAFF.

The J gene is TRBJ1-1, the V gene TRBV2, with 7 bases lining up with TRBD1. V gave up 6 bases and J gave up 3 bases; unmatched junction bases: 10. Germline V gene lookup returns CDR1 SNHLY and CDR2 FYNNEI. The CDR3 covers 15 residues. The CDR3 DNA reads as TGTGCCAGCAGGGACCGACAGGGAAGGGACACTGAAGCTTTCTTT. Encoded protein: CASRDRQGRDTEAFF.

The chain carries TRBV7-2 and TRBJ2-3; 8 positions agree with TRBD2. This CDR3 is 14 amino acids long. With 5 bases clipped from V and 6 bases from J, the junction kept 7 bases outside the gene matches. Per the germline V gene, CDR1 is SGHTA and CDR2 is FQGNSA. The CDR3 loop reads CASSPGTRDDTQYF. In DNA form, the CDR3 reads TGTGCCAGCAGCCCCGGGACTAGGGATGATACGCAGTATTTT. The full variable domain, completed using reference TRBV7-2 and TRBJ2-3, is GAGVSQSPSNKVTEKGKDVELRCDPISGHTALYWYRQSLGQGLEFLIYFQGNSAPDKSGLPSDRFSAERTGGSVSTLTIQRTQQEDSAVYLCASSPGTRDDTQYFGPGTRLTVL.

The rearrangement links TRBV5-1 to TRBJ2-3, with D possibly being TRBD1 (6 bases). V was clipped by 2 bases and J by 0 bases, with 10 bases between them. Germline V gene lookup returns CDR1 SGHRS and CDR2 YFSETQ. The CDR3 totals 15 residues. The CDR3 region has the DNA TGCGCCAGCAGCTTCAGGGGTGCTAGCACAGATACGCAGTATTTT. It encodes CASSFRGASTDTQYF.

This chain connects TRBV5-1 to TRBJ2-1; TRBD2 agrees at 9 bases. Germline lookup yields CDR1 SGHRS and CDR2 YFSETQ. V trimming: 2 bases; J trimming: 6 bases; junction bases outside the gene matches: 6. This CDR3 contains 15 residues. DNA for the CDR3: TGCGCCAGCAGCTTCAAAGCGGGGGGTACCAATGAGCAGTTCTTC. Translated, it gives CASSFKAGGTNEQFF.

The rearrangement links TRBV7-9 to TRBJ1-1; 7 bases fit TRBD1. In germline, CDR1 is SEHNR, CDR2 FQNEAQ (reference sequence). The CDR3 is 14 amino acids. V gave up 7 bases and J gave up 2 bases; unmatched junction bases: 7. The CDR3 sequence is CASKPTGSNTEAFF. The CDR3, as DNA: TGTGCCAGCAAACCGACAGGGTCCAACACTGAAGCTTTCTTT. Based on the CDR3 plus reference TRBV7-9 and TRBJ1-1, the full variable domain is DTGVSQNPRHKITKRGQNVTFRCDPISEHNRLYWYRQTLGQGPEFLTYFQNEAQLEKSRLLSDRFSAERPKGSFSTLEIQRTEQGDSAMYLCASKPTGSNTEAFFGQGTRLTVV.

V gene TRBV5-1 combines with J gene TRBJ1-1, with 9 positions matching TRBD1. Germline loops: CDR1 SGHRS, CDR2 YFSETQ. CDR3 length equals 14 residues. Trimming took 5 bases from V and 5 from J; bases not matched to a gene: 7. The CDR3 sequence is CASRVDRGSTEAFF. The CDR3 DNA reads as TGCGCCAGCAGGGTGGACAGGGGAAGTACTGAAGCTTTCTTT.

V and J are TRBV4-3 and TRBJ2-2; D uncertain. CDR3 length: 15 residues. Germline lookup yields CDR1 LGHNA and CDR2 YSLEER. The germline V and J ends were trimmed by 8 bases and 5 bases, with 18 bases remaining between them. Here the CDR3 DNA reads TGCGCCAGCGGACCCTCCACCCATGGGACCGGGGAGCTGTTTTTT. This gives the protein CASGPSTHGTGELFF.

This chain uses TRBV14 with TRBJ1-1; D is unresolved. The V and J ends lost 6 bases and 4 bases respectively, with 12 bases between them. CDR3 length: 13 amino acids. CDR1 and CDR2 from the germline V gene are SGHDN and FVKESK. The CDR3 protein is CASRTDGSTEAFF. Here the CDR3 DNA reads TGTGCCAGCAGGACGGATGGGAGCACTGAAGCTTTCTTT. Filled out from reference TRBV14 and TRBJ1-1, the complete variable domain reads EAGVTQFPSHSVIEKGQTVTLRCDPISGHDNLYWYRRVMGKEIKFLLHFVKESKQDESGMPNNRFLAERTGGTYSTLKVQPAELEDSGVYFCASRTDGSTEAFFGQGTRLTVV.